This T cell receptor (beta chain) was recovered during a study of identical twins. The germline gives CDR1 LGHDT, CDR2 YNNKEL (reference sequence). The germline V and J ends were trimmed by 1 base and 5 bases, with 12 bases remaining between them. The CDR3 loop spans 14 amino acids. One entry per CDR3 protein, called by TCRdb with MiXCR from the 5' RACE reads. The repertoire has about 240,000 distinct CDR3 sequences, about 11% of them found once; the top ten carry over 8%. This clonotype was found many times. The J gene is TRBJ2-7, the V gene TRBV3-1; tentatively, D is TRBD2 (6 bases). The receptor was derived from a man in his forties or fifties in good health. The sequenced sample consisted of memory T cells sorted from blood. CDR3 in amino acids: CASSQAGVINEQYF. Here the CDR3 DNA reads TGTGCCAGCAGCCAAGCGGGAGTTATCAACGAGCAGTACTTC.